The sequence of this T cell receptor beta chain was determined in a study of T cells expressing NK-cell markers. Study-level background: Sorted T-cell subsets CD3+CD56+NKG2C+, CD3+CD56+NKG2C- and CD3+CD56-NKG2C+ were TCR beta-sequenced.

For this clonotype: As yet, its antigen is unknown.

Study-wide results and limits: Questions lingered over whether expanded NKG2C+ T cell clones were HCMV-specific.

Reprocessing the 5' RACE reads, TCRdb reports a single entry for every CDR3 protein and omits DNA. Its clone listing holds roughly 430,000 distinct CDR3 sequences. The CDR3 is 17 amino acids. The sequence was collected from a woman aged 18 to 69 in good health. The chain is built from TRBV12-3 or TRBV12-4 and TRBJ1-5; TCRdb's assignment of TRBD1 cannot be checked, as there is no DNA. Sequencing used blood T cells: a sorted CD56 or NKG2C T cell subset, CD4+ or CD8+ T cells, or bulk PBMC T cells (not recorded which). The CDR3 spells CASSPAQAVSGNQPQHF.